This TCR beta chain is drawn from a study of a mutant IDH1 vaccine in newly diagnosed glioma. Study in general: Earlier treatment was radiotherapy, temozolomide, or both, with most getting both. Study-wide results and limits: Apparently unrelated to pseudoprogression were changes in the top peripheral T cell clonotypes. Among patients, roughly 94% showed immune responses induced by the vaccine.

Of note for this clone: What it binds is not known.

The time point is: week 47, end of study. In every dose of vaccine, 300 ug of mutant IDH1 20-mer peptide was given alongside topical imiquimod. Administration of eight vaccinations to patients took place in weeks 1, 3, 5, 7, 11, 15, 19, 23. Measured with immunoSEQ multiplex PCR; TCRdb has only the in-frame clones, and not every one. Among approximately 80,000 clones listed, 75% to 85% were seen once. The CDR3 loop spans 15 amino acids. Trimming removed 5 bases from V and 8 bases from J; junction bases left unmatched: 7. Germline V gene sequence: CDR1 MNHEY, CDR2 SMNVEV (reference sequence). The chain joins TRBV27 to TRBJ1-6; 9 bases align to TRBD1. The clonotype was recovered from a man aged 40-49 years with glioma. Sample: PBMCs, taken from a glioma patient whose treatment included an IDH1 peptide vaccine. The CDR3 region is CASSNPGQGHSPLHF. The CDR3 nucleotides read TGTGCCAGCAGTAATCCGGGACAGGGTCATTCACCCCTCCACTTT.